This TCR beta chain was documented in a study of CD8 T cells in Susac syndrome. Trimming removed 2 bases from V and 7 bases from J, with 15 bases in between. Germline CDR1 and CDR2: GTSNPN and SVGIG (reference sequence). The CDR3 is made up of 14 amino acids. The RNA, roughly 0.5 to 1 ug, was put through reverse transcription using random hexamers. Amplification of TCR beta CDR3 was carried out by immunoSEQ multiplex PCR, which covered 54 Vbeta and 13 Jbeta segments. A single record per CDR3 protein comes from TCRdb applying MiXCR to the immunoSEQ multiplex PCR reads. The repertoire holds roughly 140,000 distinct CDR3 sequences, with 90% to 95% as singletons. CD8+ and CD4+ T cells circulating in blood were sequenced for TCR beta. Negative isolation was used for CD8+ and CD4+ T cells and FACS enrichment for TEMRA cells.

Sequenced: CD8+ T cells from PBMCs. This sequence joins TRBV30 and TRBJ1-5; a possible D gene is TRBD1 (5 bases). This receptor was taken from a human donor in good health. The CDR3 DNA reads TGTGCCTGGAGTTTAGGGGAGGGGTGGCAGCCCCAGCATTTT. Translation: CAWSLGEGWQPQHF.